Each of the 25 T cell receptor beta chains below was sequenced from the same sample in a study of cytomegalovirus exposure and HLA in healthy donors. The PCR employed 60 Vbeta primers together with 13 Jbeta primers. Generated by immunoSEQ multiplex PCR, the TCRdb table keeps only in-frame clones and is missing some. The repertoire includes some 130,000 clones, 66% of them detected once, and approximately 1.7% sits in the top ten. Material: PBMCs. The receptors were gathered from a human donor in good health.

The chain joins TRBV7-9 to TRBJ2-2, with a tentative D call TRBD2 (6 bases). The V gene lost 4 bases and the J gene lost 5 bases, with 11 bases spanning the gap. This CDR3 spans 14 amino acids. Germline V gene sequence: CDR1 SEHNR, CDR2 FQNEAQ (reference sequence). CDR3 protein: CASSSWTITGELFF. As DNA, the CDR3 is TGTGCCAGCAGCTCCTGGACTATTACCGGGGAGCTGTTTTTT.

The DNA of the CDR3 is TGTGCCAGCAGTTTATCCTTTATTCCTAGCTGGAGTAATGAGCAGTTCTTC. Its translation is CASSLSFIPSWSNEQFF. The chain employs TRBV27 and TRBJ2-1; D is possibly TRBD2 (5 bases). Per germline, CDR1 MNHEY and CDR2 SMNVEV (reference sequence). The ends were cut back, 0 bases at V and 7 bases at J, with 19 bases in the middle. This CDR3 is 17 amino acids long.

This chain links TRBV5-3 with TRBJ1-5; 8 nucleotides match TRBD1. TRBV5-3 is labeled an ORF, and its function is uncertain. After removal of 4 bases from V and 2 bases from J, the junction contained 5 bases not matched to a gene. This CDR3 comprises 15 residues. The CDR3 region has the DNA TGTGCCAGAAGCCACGACAGGGGCGGCAATCAGCCCCAGCATTTT. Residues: CARSHDRGGNQPQHF.

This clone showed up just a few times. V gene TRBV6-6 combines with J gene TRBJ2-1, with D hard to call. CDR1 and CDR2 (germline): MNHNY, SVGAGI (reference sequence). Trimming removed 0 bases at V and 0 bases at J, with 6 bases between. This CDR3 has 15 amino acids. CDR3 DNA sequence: TGTGCCAGCAGTTACTCTCTAGGCTCCTACAATGAGCAGTTCTTC. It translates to CASSYSLGSYNEQFF.

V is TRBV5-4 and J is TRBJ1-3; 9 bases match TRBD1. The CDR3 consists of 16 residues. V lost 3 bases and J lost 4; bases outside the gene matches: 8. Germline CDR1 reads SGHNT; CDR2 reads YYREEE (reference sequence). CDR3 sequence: CASSSIQGASGNTIYF. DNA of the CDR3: TGTGCCAGCAGCTCGATACAGGGGGCGTCCGGAAACACCATATATTTT. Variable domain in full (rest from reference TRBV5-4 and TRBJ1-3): ETGVTQSPTHLIKTRGQQVTLRCSSQSGHNTVSWYQQALGQGPQFIFQYYREEENGRGNFPPRFSGLQFPNYSSELNVNALELDDSALYLCASSSIQGASGNTIYFGEGSWLTVV.

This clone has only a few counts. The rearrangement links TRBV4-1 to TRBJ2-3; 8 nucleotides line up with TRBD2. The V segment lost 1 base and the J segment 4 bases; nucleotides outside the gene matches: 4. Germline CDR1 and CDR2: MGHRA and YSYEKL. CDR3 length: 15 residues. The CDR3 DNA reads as TGCGCCAGCAGCCAAGTTGGACTAGCCCCAGATACGCAGTATTTT. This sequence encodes CASSQVGLAPDTQYF.

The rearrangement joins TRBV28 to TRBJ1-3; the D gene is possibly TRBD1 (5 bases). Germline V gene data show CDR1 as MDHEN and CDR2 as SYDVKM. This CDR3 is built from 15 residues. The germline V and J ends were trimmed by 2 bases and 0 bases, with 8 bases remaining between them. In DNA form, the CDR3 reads TGTGCCAGCAGTTTACTAGGGGTCTCTGGAAACACCATATATTTT. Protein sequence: CASSLLGVSGNTIYF.

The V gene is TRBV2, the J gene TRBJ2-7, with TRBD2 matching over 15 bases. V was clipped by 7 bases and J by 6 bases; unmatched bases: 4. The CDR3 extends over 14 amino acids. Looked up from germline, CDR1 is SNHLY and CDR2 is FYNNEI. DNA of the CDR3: TGTGCCAGCACCCCGGGACTAGCGGGAGGCGAGCAGTACTTC. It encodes CASTPGLAGGEQYF.

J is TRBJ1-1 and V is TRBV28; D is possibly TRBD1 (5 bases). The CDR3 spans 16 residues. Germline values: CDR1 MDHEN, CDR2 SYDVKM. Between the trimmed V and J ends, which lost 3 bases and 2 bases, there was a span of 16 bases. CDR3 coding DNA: TGTGCCAGCAGTTTGAGGGGACTTAGTCCCAACACTGAAGCTTTCTTT. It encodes CASSLRGLSPNTEAFF.

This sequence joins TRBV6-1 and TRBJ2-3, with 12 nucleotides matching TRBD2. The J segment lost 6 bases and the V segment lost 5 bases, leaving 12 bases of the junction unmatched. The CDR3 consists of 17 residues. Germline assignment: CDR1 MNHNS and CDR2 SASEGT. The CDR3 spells CASSQGPLAGGSDTQYF. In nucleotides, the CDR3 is TGTGCCAGCAGTCAAGGTCCTCTAGCGGGAGGGTCGGATACGCAGTATTTT.

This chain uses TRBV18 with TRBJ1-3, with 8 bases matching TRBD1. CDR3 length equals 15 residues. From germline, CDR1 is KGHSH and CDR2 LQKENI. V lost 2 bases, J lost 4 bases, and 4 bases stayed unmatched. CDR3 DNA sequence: TGTGCCAGCTCACCATTGGACAGGGCAGGAAACACCATATATTTT. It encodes CASSPLDRAGNTIYF. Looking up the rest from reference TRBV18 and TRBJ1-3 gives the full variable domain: NAGVMQNPRHLVRRRGQEARLRCSPMKGHSHVYWYRQLPEEGLKFMVYLQKENIIDESGMPKERFSAEFPKEGPSILRIQQVVRGDSAAYFCASSPLDRAGNTIYFGEGSWLTVV.

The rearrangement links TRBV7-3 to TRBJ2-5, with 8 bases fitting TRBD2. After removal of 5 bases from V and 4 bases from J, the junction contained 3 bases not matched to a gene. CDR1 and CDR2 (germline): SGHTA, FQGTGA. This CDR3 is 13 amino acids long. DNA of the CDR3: TGTGCCAGCAGCCGGGGGGGGCGAGAGACCCAGTACTTC. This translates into CASSRGGRETQYF.

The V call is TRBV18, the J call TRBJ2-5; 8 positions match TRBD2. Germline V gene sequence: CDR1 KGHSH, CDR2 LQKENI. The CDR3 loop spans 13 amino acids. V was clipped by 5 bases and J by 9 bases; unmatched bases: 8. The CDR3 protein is CASSSDGGEAQYF. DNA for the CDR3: TGTGCCAGCTCATCAGACGGGGGGGAGGCCCAGTACTTC.

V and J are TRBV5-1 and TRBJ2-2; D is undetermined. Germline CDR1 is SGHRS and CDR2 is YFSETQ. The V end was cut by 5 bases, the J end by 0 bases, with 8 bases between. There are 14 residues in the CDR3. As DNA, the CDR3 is TGCGCCAGCAGTTTCCTCGCGAACACCGGGGAGCTGTTTTTT. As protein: CASSFLANTGELFF.

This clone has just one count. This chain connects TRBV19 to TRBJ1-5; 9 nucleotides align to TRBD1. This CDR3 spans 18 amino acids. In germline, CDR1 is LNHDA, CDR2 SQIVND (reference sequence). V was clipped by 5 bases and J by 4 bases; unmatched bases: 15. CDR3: CASSRLHGTGIPNQPQHF. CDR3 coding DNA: TGTGCCAGTAGTCGTCTCCACGGGACAGGGATTCCTAATCAGCCCCAGCATTTT.

This chain's CDR3 is CASSTSGENTQYF. CDR3 nucleotide sequence: TGTGCCAGCAGCACTAGCGGAGAAAATACGCAGTATTTT. The J gene is TRBJ2-3, the V gene TRBV9; 8 bases fit TRBD2. Germline V lookup: CDR1 SGDLS, CDR2 YYNGEE. V shed 4 bases, J shed 7 bases, and the junction held 5 bases outside the gene matches. The CDR3 contains 13 residues. Together with reference TRBV9 and TRBJ2-3, the CDR3 gives the full variable domain: DSGVTQTPKHLITATGQRVTLRCSPRSGDLSVYWYQQSLDQGLQFLIQYYNGEERAKGNILERFSAQQFPDLHSELNLSSLELGDSALYFCASSTSGENTQYFGPGTRLTVL.

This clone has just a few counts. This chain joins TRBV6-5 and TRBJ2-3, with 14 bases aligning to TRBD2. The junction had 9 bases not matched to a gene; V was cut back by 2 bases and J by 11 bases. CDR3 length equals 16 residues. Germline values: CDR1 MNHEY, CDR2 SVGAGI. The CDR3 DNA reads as TGTGCCAGCAGTTACGGGACTAGCGGGAGTTGGGGTGGGCAGTATTTT. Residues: CASSYGTSGSWGGQYF.

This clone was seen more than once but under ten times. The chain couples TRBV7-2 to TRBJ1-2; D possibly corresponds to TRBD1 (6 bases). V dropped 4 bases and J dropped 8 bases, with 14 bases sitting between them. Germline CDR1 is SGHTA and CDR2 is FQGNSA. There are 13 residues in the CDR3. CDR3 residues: CASSSLWDNGYTF. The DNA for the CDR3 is TGTGCCAGCAGCTCATTATGGGACAACGGCTACACCTTC. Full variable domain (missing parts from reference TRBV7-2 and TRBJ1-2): GAGVSQSPSNKVTEKGKDVELRCDPISGHTALYWYRQSLGQGLEFLIYFQGNSAPDKSGLPSDRFSAERTGGSVSTLTIQRTQQEDSAVYLCASSSLWDNGYTFGSGTRLTVV.

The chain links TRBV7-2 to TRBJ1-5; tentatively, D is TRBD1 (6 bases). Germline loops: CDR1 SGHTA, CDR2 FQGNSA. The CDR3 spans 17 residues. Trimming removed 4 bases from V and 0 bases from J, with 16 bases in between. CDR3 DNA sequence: TGTGCCAGCAGCTGGGGACCCGGGACATCTAGCAATCAGCCCCAGCATTTT. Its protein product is CASSWGPGTSSNQPQHF.

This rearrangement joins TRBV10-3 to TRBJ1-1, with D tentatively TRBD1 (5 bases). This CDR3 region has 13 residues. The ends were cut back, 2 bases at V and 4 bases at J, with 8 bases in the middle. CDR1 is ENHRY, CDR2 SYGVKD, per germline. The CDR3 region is CAISEGAGTEAFF. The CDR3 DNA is TGTGCCATCAGTGAGGGGGCTGGCACTGAAGCTTTCTTT.

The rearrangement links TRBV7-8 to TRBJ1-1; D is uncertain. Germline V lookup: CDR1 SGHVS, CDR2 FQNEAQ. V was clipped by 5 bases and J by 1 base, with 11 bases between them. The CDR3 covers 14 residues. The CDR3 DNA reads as TGTGCCAGCAGCCCCTGGACTGAGAACACTGAAGCTTTCTTT. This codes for CASSPWTENTEAFF.

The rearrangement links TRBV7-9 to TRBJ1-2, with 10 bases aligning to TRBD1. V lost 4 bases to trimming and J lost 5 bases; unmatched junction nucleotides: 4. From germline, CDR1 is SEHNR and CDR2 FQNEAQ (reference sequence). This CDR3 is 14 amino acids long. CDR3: CASSSVDRGYGYTF. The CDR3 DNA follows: TGTGCCAGCAGCTCCGTGGACAGGGGGTATGGCTACACCTTC. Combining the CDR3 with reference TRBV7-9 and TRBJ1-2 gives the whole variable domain DTGVSQNPRHKITKRGQNVTFRCDPISEHNRLYWYRQTLGQGPEFLTYFQNEAQLEKSRLLSDRFSAERPKGSFSTLEIQRTEQGDSAMYLCASSSVDRGYGYTFGSGTRLTVV.

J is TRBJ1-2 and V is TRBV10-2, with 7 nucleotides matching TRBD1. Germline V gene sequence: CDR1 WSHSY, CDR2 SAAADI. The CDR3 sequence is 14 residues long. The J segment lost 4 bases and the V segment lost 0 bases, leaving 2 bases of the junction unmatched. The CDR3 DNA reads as TGCGCCAGCAGTGAGTCGGGACAGATCTATGGCTACACCTTC. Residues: CASSESGQIYGYTF.

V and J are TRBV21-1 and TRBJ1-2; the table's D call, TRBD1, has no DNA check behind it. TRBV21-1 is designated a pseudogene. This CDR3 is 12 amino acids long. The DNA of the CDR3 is TGTGCCAGCTCGACAGGGGACTATGGCTACACCTTC. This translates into CASSTGDYGYTF.

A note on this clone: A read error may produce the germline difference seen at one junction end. The CDR3 coding sequence is TGTGCCAGCAGCCCCGGCTGGAACCCTGGGCAGTTCAACTTC. Translating gives CASSPGWNPGQFNF. The chain employs TRBV11-1 and TRBJ2-7, with D unresolved. The germline V gene encodes CDR1 SGHAT and CDR2 FQDESV (reference sequence). The CDR3 has 14 residues. The full variable domain, its missing parts supplied by reference TRBV11-1 and TRBJ2-7, is EAEVAQSPRYKITEKSQAVAFWCDPISGHATLYWYRQILGQGPELLVQFQDESVVDDSQLPKDRFSAERLKGVDSTLKIQPAELGDSAMYLCASSPGWNPGQFNFGPGTRLTVT.